The 28 T cell receptor beta chains in this list originate from one sample, sequenced in a study of T cell responses to AZD1222 COVID-19 vaccine. Profiled with immunoSEQ multiplex PCR; TCRdb holds only in-frame clones, not every one. This sample has approximately 110,000 clones, with approximately 91% found just once. The starting material was peripheral blood, obtained on day 0 of AZD1222 vaccination. All receptors come from an adult in good health.

CDR3 in DNA: TGTGCCACAAGGACAGGGTTTGCCACCGGGGAGCTGTTTTTT. This gives the protein CATRTGFATGELFF. The V gene is TRBV5-8, the J gene TRBJ2-2; 8 bases line up with TRBD1. CDR1 SGHTS and CDR2 YDEGEE come from the germline V gene. The CDR3 length is 14 residues. V lost 9 bases, J lost 4 bases, and 8 bases stayed unmatched. Full variable domain (rest looked up from reference TRBV5-8 and TRBJ2-2): EAGVTQSPTHLIKTRGQQATLRCSPISGHTSVYWYQQALGLGLQFLLWYDEGEERNRGNFPPRFSGRQFPNYSSELNVNALELEDSALYLCATRTGFATGELFFGEGSRLTVL.

The chain uses TRBV5-1 and TRBJ1-2, with D possibly matching TRBD1 (6 bases). Trimming pared 4 bases from V and 4 bases from J, leaving 11 bases between. The CDR3 is 13 residues long. Germline lookup yields CDR1 SGHRS and CDR2 YFSETQ. As DNA, the CDR3 is TGCGCCAGCAGCCCCAGGGGTGGCTATGGCTACACCTTC. It encodes CASSPRGGYGYTF. The full variable domain, its missing parts supplied by reference TRBV5-1 and TRBJ1-2, is KAGVTQTPRYLIKTRGQQVTLSCSPISGHRSVSWYQQTPGQGLQFLFEYFSETQRNKGNFPGRFSGRQFSNSRSEMNVSTLELGDSALYLCASSPRGGYGYTFGSGTRLTVV.

J is TRBJ2-7 and V is TRBV5-1, with D perhaps matching TRBD2 (6 bases). CDR1 and CDR2 (germline): SGHRS, YFSETQ. V lost 4 bases to trimming and J lost 5 bases, with 13 bases between them. CDR3 length equals 13 residues. The CDR3 sequence is CASSPEGRNEQYV. The CDR3 nucleotides are TGCGCCAGCAGCCCGGAGGGGCGCAACGAGCAGTACGTC.

The chain is built from TRBV28 and TRBJ1-2, with 10 bases identical to TRBD1. CDR1 MDHEN and CDR2 SYDVKM come from the germline V gene. The CDR3 runs to 14 residues. The ends lost 2 bases at V and 8 bases at J; junction bases unmatched: 5. The CDR3 region has the DNA TGTGCCAGCAGTTTAGGGGGGACAGGGGTAGGCTACACCTTC. This codes for CASSLGGTGVGYTF.

This chain links TRBV7-9 with TRBJ2-1; D might be TRBD2 (5 bases). V lost 1 base and J 9 bases, leaving 13 bases between the germline ends. This CDR3 contains 14 residues. Germline CDR1 SEHNR, CDR2 FQNEAQ (reference sequence). CDR3 protein: CASSLGQLEGEQFF. CDR3 bases: TGTGCCAGCAGCTTAGGTCAACTCGAGGGTGAGCAGTTCTTC.

The chain recombines TRBV7-3 with TRBJ2-7; TRBD1 is a possible D gene (6 bases). Germline CDR1 SGHTA, CDR2 FQGTGA. The V end lost 6 bases, the J end lost 0 bases, and 12 bases lay between the germline ends. The CDR3 has 14 amino acids. The CDR3 bases are TGTGCCAGCAGTCTCACAGGGAGCTCCTACGAGCAGTACTTC. The encoded protein is CASSLTGSSYEQYF.

J is TRBJ1-6 and V is TRBV19; 7 bases are shared with TRBD1. After removal of 6 bases from V and 8 bases from J, the junction contained 10 bases not matched to a gene. Germline CDR1 LNHDA, CDR2 SQIVND (reference sequence). There are 15 residues in the CDR3. Here the CDR3 DNA reads TGTGCCAGTAGGTCCCAGGGGGTTAGGGATTCACCCCTCCACTTT. Protein: CASRSQGVRDSPLHF.

This clone occurred a few times. The chain carries TRBV11-1 and TRBJ2-7; no firm D call. The V end lost 5 bases, the J end lost 3 bases, and 11 bases lay between the germline ends. The length of the CDR3 is 13 residues. Germline assignment: CDR1 SGHAT and CDR2 FQDESV (reference sequence). CDR3: CASSGVKFYEQYF. CDR3 in DNA: TGTGCCAGCAGCGGGGTCAAATTCTACGAGCAGTACTTC.

The chain couples TRBV7-2 to TRBJ1-5, with TRBD1 identical over 7 bases. The CDR3 runs 17 residues. The germline CDR1 and CDR2 sequences are SGHTA and FQGNSA. The V and J ends lost 9 bases and 1 base, in that order; junction bases with no gene match: 15. CDR3 in amino acids: CASGGLRGGQSNQPQHF. CDR3 DNA sequence: TGTGCCAGTGGCGGGCTTCGAGGGGGACAGAGCAATCAGCCCCAGCATTTT.

CDR3 DNA: TGTGCCAGCAGCTTGTCCGGACAGGACTACGAGCAGTACGTC. It specifies CASSLSGQDYEQYV. V is TRBV5-6 and J is TRBJ2-7, with 7 bases identical to TRBD1. The CDR3 has 14 amino acids. Germline V gene lookup returns CDR1 SGHDT and CDR2 YYEEEE. Trimming removed 1 base from V and 3 bases from J; junction bases left unmatched: 4.

The chain combines TRBV12-5 with TRBJ2-2, with a possible D match to TRBD1 (5 bases). The CDR3 has 15 amino acids. Trimming stripped 0 bases from V and 1 base from J, with 6 bases between. Germline-derived CDR1 and CDR2 are LGHNT and FRNRAP. The CDR3 sequence is CASGLVQGNTGELFF. The CDR3 DNA is TGTGCTAGTGGTTTGGTCCAGGGGAACACCGGGGAGCTGTTTTTT.

This clone was detected once. The rearrangement uses TRBV7-8 and TRBJ2-7; 8 bases line up with TRBD1. Germline CDR1 and CDR2: SGHVS and FQNEAQ. The V and J ends lost 0 bases and 3 bases, in that order; junction bases with no gene match: 4. This CDR3 region has 15 residues. In DNA, the CDR3 is TGTGCCAGCAGCTTAGCGCACGACAGGGGCTACGAGCAGTACTTC. Its protein product is CASSLAHDRGYEQYF.

The chain links TRBV5-6 to TRBJ1-2, with 8 bases fitting TRBD1. Germline V CDR1 and CDR2: SGHDT, YYEEEE. The CDR3 totals 13 residues. With V trimmed by 5 bases and J by 12 bases, 12 bases remained unmatched. Written as DNA, the CDR3 is TGTGCCAGCAGTCTAGGCCGGACAGGGACCAACACCTTC. Translated, it gives CASSLGRTGTNTF.

With respect to this clone: Other DNA sequences within the sample encode an identical CDR3. The V call is TRBV7-6, the J call TRBJ2-5; unclear D gene. This CDR3 has 12 residues. Germline CDR1 SGHVS, CDR2 FNYEAQ. V was pared by 1 base and J by 4 bases, with 4 bases between. CDR3 residues: CASSLVLETQYF. CDR3 nucleotides: TGTGCCAGCAGCTTAGTTCTAGAGACCCAGTACTTC.

The DNA for the CDR3 is TGTGCCAGCAGTGAGTGGACATTAAATCAGCCCCAGCATTTT. Residues: CASSEWTLNQPQHF. The rearrangement uses TRBV2 and TRBJ1-5, with D perhaps matching TRBD1 (5 bases). The CDR3 extends over 14 amino acids. Germline V gene lookup returns CDR1 SNHLY and CDR2 FYNNEI. V dropped 3 bases and J dropped 4 bases, with 10 bases sitting between them.

V is TRBV5-1 and J is TRBJ1-1, with a weak D call TRBD1 (5 bases). CDR1 is SGHRS, CDR2 YFSETQ, per germline. The CDR3 spans 15 residues. The ends were cut back, 2 bases at V and 4 bases at J, with 15 bases in the middle. CDR3 DNA sequence: TGCGCCAGCAGCTTAACCCCGGGACGGACCACTGAAGCTTTCTTT. It is translated as CASSLTPGRTTEAFF. The full variable domain, rest sourced from reference TRBV5-1 and TRBJ1-1, is KAGVTQTPRYLIKTRGQQVTLSCSPISGHRSVSWYQQTPGQGLQFLFEYFSETQRNKGNFPGRFSGRQFSNSRSEMNVSTLELGDSALYLCASSLTPGRTTEAFFGQGTRLTVV.

The chain combines TRBV6-5 with TRBJ2-2, with D possibly being TRBD1 (6 bases). The CDR3 is 14 amino acids. V dropped 4 bases and J dropped 6 bases, with 12 bases sitting between them. CDR1 is MNHEY and CDR2 is SVGAGI in the germline V gene. DNA of the CDR3: TGTGCCAGCAGTTCCACAGGGATGGCCGGGGAGCTGTTTTTT. This encodes CASSSTGMAGELFF.

The rearrangement joins TRBV5-3 to TRBJ1-2; D call uncertain. TRBV5-3 belongs to the ORF category, with a function that is uncertain. With 0 bases removed from V and 3 bases from J, the gap between germline ends came to 21 bases. The CDR3 extends over 18 amino acids. CDR3 DNA sequence: TGTGCCAGAAGCTTGGCCGCGAGACACCGCAGGTCGGACTATGGCTACACCTTC. Translation gives CARSLAARHRRSDYGYTF.

The rearrangement links TRBV18 to TRBJ2-5, with TRBD1 as a possible D gene (7 bases). The CDR3 contains 16 residues. Germline V lookup: CDR1 KGHSH, CDR2 LQKENI. V gave up 4 bases and J gave up 0 bases, with 15 bases separating them. In DNA, the CDR3 is TGTGCCAGCTCACACCGACGGGGGACAGACCAAGAGACCCAGTACTTC. Protein sequence: CASSHRRGTDQETQYF.

The V gene is TRBV24-1, the J gene TRBJ2-3; D ambiguous. The CDR3 is 11 amino acids. The germline gives CDR1 KGHDR, CDR2 SFDVKD. The germline V and J ends were trimmed by 3 bases and 7 bases, with 4 bases remaining between them. Written as DNA, the CDR3 is TGTGCCACCAGTGATGCTCATACGCAGTATTTT. This translates into CATSDAHTQYF.

The rearrangement joins TRBV7-9 to TRBJ2-2; D is perhaps TRBD1 (5 bases). Trimming left V 5 bases short and J 0 bases short, with 13 bases between. In germline, CDR1 is SEHNR, CDR2 FQNEAQ (reference sequence). The CDR3 contains 16 residues. In nucleotides, the CDR3 is TGTGCCAGCAGCCCCCCCGGCAGGGCGAACACCGGGGAGCTGTTTTTT. This codes for CASSPPGRANTGELFF.

In DNA form, the CDR3 reads TGTGCCAGCAGCTCCCGCCGGACTAGCGGGAGGAATGAGCAGTTCTTC. This codes for CASSSRRTSGRNEQFF. The V gene is TRBV11-3, the J gene TRBJ2-1; 14 nucleotides match TRBD2. The germline V gene has CDR1 SGHNT and CDR2 YENEEA. CDR3 length equals 16 residues. Trimming removed 4 bases from V and 7 bases from J; junction bases left unmatched: 6.

The rearrangement joins TRBV30 to TRBJ2-7, with unresolved D. Trimming stripped 1 base from V and 1 base from J, with 8 bases between. CDR1 and CDR2 (germline): GTSNPN, SVGIG (reference sequence). This CDR3 contains 13 residues. CDR3 in amino acids: CAWSEQHSYEQYF. The CDR3 coding sequence is TGTGCCTGGAGTGAGCAGCATTCCTACGAGCAGTACTTC.

The J gene is TRBJ2-7, the V gene TRBV6-2 or TRBV6-3; unclear D gene. The V gene's germline CDR1 is MNHEY and CDR2 SVGEGT. The CDR3 has 15 amino acids. Trimming removed 0 bases at V and 1 base at J, with 10 bases between. The CDR3 protein is CASSYSGRQSYEQYF. CDR3 nucleotides: TGTGCCAGCAGTTACTCTGGTCGGCAATCCTACGAGCAGTACTTC.

The gene calls are TRBV6-5 and TRBJ2-1; 7 bases line up with TRBD2. Germline V gene sequence: CDR1 MNHEY, CDR2 SVGAGI. This CDR3 has 15 amino acids. J was trimmed by 6 bases and V by 2 bases; bases with no gene match: 7. The CDR3 sequence: CASSYTAGDSNEQFF. The CDR3 coding sequence is TGTGCCAGCAGTTACACCGCGGGGGATTCCAATGAGCAGTTCTTC.

The gene calls are TRBV13 and TRBJ2-4; 11 nucleotides align to TRBD1. The CDR3 has 20 amino acids. The germline gives CDR1 PRHDT, CDR2 FYEKMQ (reference sequence). V trimming: 5 bases; J trimming: 0 bases; junction bases outside the gene matches: 15. The CDR3 spells CASSQNPGTGGSLAKNIQYF. The CDR3, as DNA: TGTGCCAGCAGCCAAAACCCCGGGACAGGGGGTTCCTTAGCCAAAAACATTCAGTACTTC.

This rearrangement joins TRBV28 to TRBJ2-2; 7 nucleotides align to TRBD2. With V trimmed by 8 bases and J by 1 base, 7 bases remained unmatched. CDR1 is MDHEN, CDR2 SYDVKM, per germline. The CDR3 is made up of 15 amino acids. This CDR3 is CASGGGRENTGELFF. DNA for the CDR3: TGTGCCAGCGGCGGGGGACGTGAGAACACCGGGGAGCTGTTTTTT.

This chain joins TRBV12-5 and TRBJ1-3; D remains unclear. The V end was cut by 2 bases, the J end by 1 base, with 6 bases between. The germline CDR1 and CDR2 sequences are LGHNT and FRNRAP. This CDR3 has 14 amino acids. The CDR3 nucleotides read TGTGCTAGTGGTTTGTCGGCTTCTGGAAACACCATATATTTT. Translation gives CASGLSASGNTIYF.